This TCR beta chain was obtained from a study of blood T cell repertoires in COVID-19. The method was immunoSEQ multiplex PCR; TCRdb's version includes in-frame clones alone and lacks a portion of them. The sample shows about 250,000 clones, 70% to 90% of them seen only once. Trimming took 1 base from V and 0 from J, leaving 14 bases between them. The length of the CDR3 is 17 residues. The V gene's germline CDR1 is SGHRS and CDR2 YFSETQ. The sequenced sample was peripheral blood. This receptor was taken from a woman in her twenties or thirties with COVID-19, enrolled during active disease. V gene TRBV5-1 combines with J gene TRBJ1-3; D remains unclear. The CDR3 DNA reads TGCGCCAGCAGCTTGTATTCAGGATCAAGCTCTGGAAACACCATATATTTT. Its translation: CASSLYSGSSSGNTIYF.